This entry is about one T cell receptor (beta chain). The junction and the germline gene differ at one end; a read error may be behind it. This record comes from a study of tumor and adjacent non-tumor tissue in lung cancer. This sample's RNA came from whole unsorted tissue. Germline V lookup: CDR1 MNHNS, CDR2 SASEGT. The CDR3 spans 13 residues. Three rounds of nested PCR, following a modified ARM-PCR protocol, produced the TCRbeta library. TCRdb recomputed calls from the multiplex PCR reads with MiXCR, one row per CDR3 protein. The table has more than 75,000 distinct CDR3 sequences, approximately 71% seen once.

The chain links TRBV6-1 to TRBJ1-4, with D maybe TRBD1 (5 bases). Sequenced sample: lung tumor tissue. This receptor was identified in a woman aged 70-85 years with non-small cell lung cancer. The CDR3 region has the DNA TGTGCTAGCAGGGACCCTCGGAGTGAAAAACTGTTTTTT. It encodes CASRDPRSEKLFF.